This T cell receptor (beta chain) was sequenced during a study of T cell clonality in common variable immunodeficiency. This table comes from immunoSEQ multiplex PCR, and its TCRdb copy is limited to in-frame clones, with some not included. The repertoire shows tens of thousands of clones, none seen only once; the top ten take roughly 8.9%. This CDR3 spans 13 amino acids. V was cut by 5 bases and J by 7 bases, with 15 bases left in between. Germline-derived CDR1 and CDR2 are DFQATT and SNEGSKA (reference sequence). This clone appeared many times. The observed sequence ends 3 residues before the CDR3 terminus, with the missing tail filled in from the germline J gene.

This clonotype was sampled from a person aged 18 to 70 in good health. This chain connects TRBV20-1 to TRBJ2-1; weak D call: TRBD1 (6 bases). The sample taken for sequencing was peripheral blood mononuclear cells. The CDR3: CSAAITQGNEQFF. The CDR3 bases that were read are TGCAGTGCTGCGATAACCCAGGGGAATGAG.